What follows are 22 T cell receptor beta chains derived from one specimen sequenced in a study of T cells after yellow fever vaccination. Via MiXCR, TCRdb re-called the 5' RACE reads, giving one row per CDR3 protein. The table has 300,000 to 400,000 distinct CDR3 sequences, 3% to 4.5% seen once. The source material was PBMCs, sampled 5 days after the yellow fever booster vaccination. These receptors all stem from a man aged 18 to 30 who received the YFV17D yellow fever vaccine.

This rearrangement joins TRBV16 to TRBJ2-7; D unclear. Germline CDR1 KGHSY, CDR2 FQNENV. This CDR3 spans 12 amino acids. V was clipped by 2 bases and J by 6 bases, with 8 bases between them. The CDR3 loop reads CASSQVASEQYF. The DNA of the CDR3 is TGTGCCAGCAGCCAAGTAGCATCCGAGCAGTACTTC. The full variable domain, completed using reference TRBV16 and TRBJ2-7, is GEEVAQTPKHLVRGEGQKAKLYCAPIKGHSYVFWYQQVLKNEFKFLISFQNENVFDETGMPKERFSAKCLPNSPCSLEIQATKLEDSAVYFCASSQVASEQYFGPGTRLTVT.

The chain combines TRBV5-1 with TRBJ2-7, with D possibly matching TRBD1 (8 bases). The CDR3 loop spans 15 amino acids. Germline V lookup: CDR1 SGHRS, CDR2 YFSETQ. V lost 2 bases and J 8 bases, leaving 20 bases between the germline ends. The CDR3 loop is CASSFPRTGREKQYV. As DNA, the CDR3 is TGCGCCAGCAGCTTCCCCCGGACAGGGAGGGAGAAGCAGTACGTC.

The sample holds many counts of this clonotype. The chain has TRBV5-1 and TRBJ1-1; tentative D call: TRBD1 (5 bases). This CDR3 region has 14 residues. Germline V gene data show CDR1 as SGHRS and CDR2 as YFSETQ. Deletions cut 3 bases from V and 1 base from J, with 10 bases between. The CDR3 bases are TGCGCCAGCAGCTCTGGACACTCGAACACTGAAGCTTTCTTT. It encodes CASSSGHSNTEAFF.

In this sample, this clonotype turned up a few times. The chain recombines TRBV4-1 with TRBJ1-6, with TRBD1 as a possible D gene (6 bases). V was clipped by 0 bases and J by 5 bases, with 14 bases between them. CDR1 MGHRA and CDR2 YSYEKL come from the germline V gene. The CDR3 length is 17 residues. The CDR3 reads CASSQEIPQGNNSPLHF. The CDR3 nucleotides are TGCGCCAGCAGCCAAGAAATTCCGCAGGGGAATAATTCACCCCTCCACTTT.

This clonotype was detected ten times or more. The chain joins TRBV7-6 to TRBJ2-7, with D perhaps matching TRBD1 or TRBD2 (5 bases each). CDR1 and CDR2 from the germline V gene are SGHVS and FNYEAQ. The CDR3 consists of 14 residues. The ends were cut back, 6 bases at V and 6 bases at J, with 18 bases in the middle. The CDR3 region has the DNA TGTGCCAGCAGGAGTGGGGGATTCCGAGGCGAGCAGTACTTC. It codes for CASRSGGFRGEQYF. The variable domain in full, with the rest retrieved from reference TRBV7-6 and TRBJ2-7, is GAGVSQSPRYKVTKRGQDVALRCDPISGHVSLYWYRQALGQGPEFLTYFNYEAQQDKSGLPNDRFSAERPEGSISTLTIQRTEQRDSAMYRCASRSGGFRGEQYFGPGTRLTVT.

The chain uses TRBV4-1 and TRBJ2-1, with a weak D call TRBD2 (7 bases). Germline CDR1 and CDR2: MGHRA and YSYEKL. This CDR3 has 17 residues. V was cut by 0 bases and J by 3 bases, with 15 bases left in between. CDR3 protein: CASSQDRSGGGYNEQFF. The DNA for the CDR3 is TGCGCCAGCAGCCAAGATCGGTCGGGGGGCGGCTACAATGAGCAGTTCTTC.

The table lists this clonotype with many counts. This rearrangement joins TRBV5-4 to TRBJ1-3; D unresolved. The CDR3 contains 15 residues. V gave up 4 bases and J gave up 0 bases, with 11 bases separating them. From germline, CDR1 is SGHNT and CDR2 YYREEE (reference sequence). The CDR3 protein is CASSLDSVSGNTIYF. Here the CDR3 DNA reads TGTGCCAGCAGCCTAGACTCCGTCTCTGGAAACACCATATATTTT.

V is TRBV11-2 and J is TRBJ2-2, with D possibly being TRBD2 (5 bases). V was pared by 5 bases and J by 5 bases, with 15 bases between. Germline V gives CDR1 SGHAT, CDR2 FQNNGV. The CDR3 totals 15 residues. The CDR3, as DNA: TGTGCCAGCAGCACTGGACTGTTTTGGACCGGGGAGCTGTTTTTT. It specifies CASSTGLFWTGELFF. The whole variable domain, filled in from reference TRBV11-2 and TRBJ2-2, reads EAGVAQSPRYKIIEKRQSVAFWCNPISGHATLYWYQQILGQGPKLLIQFQNNGVVDDSQLPKDRFSAERLKGVDSTLKIQPAKLEDSAVYLCASSTGLFWTGELFFGEGSRLTVL.

This clonotype was recorded many times. This sequence joins TRBV7-6 and TRBJ2-7; TRBD1 might be the D (6 bases). The CDR3 spans 14 residues. The germline CDR1 and CDR2 sequences are SGHVS and FNYEAQ. Trimming cost V 1 base and J 3 bases, with 10 bases left between them. Here the CDR3 reads CASSLGAGDYEQYV. The CDR3 nucleotides are TGTGCCAGCAGCTTAGGGGCAGGGGACTACGAGCAGTACGTC.

This clonotype appeared many times. This chain connects TRBV4-1 to TRBJ2-1, with TRBD2 as a possible D gene (6 bases). Germline values: CDR1 MGHRA, CDR2 YSYEKL. There are 15 residues in the CDR3. V lost 0 bases to trimming and J lost 8 bases, with 14 bases between them. The CDR3 DNA is TGCGCCAGCAGCCAAGAGACGACTAGTTCGGATGAGCAGTTCTTC. It is translated as CASSQETTSSDEQFF.

This clonotype was recorded at least ten times. The chain carries TRBV7-9 and TRBJ1-2; D is ambiguous. The germline gives CDR1 SEHNR, CDR2 FQNEAQ (reference sequence). This CDR3 spans 14 amino acids. With 2 bases removed from V and 6 bases from J, the gap between germline ends came to 13 bases. DNA for the CDR3: TGTGCCAGCAGCTTATTGAAGGTCGGGGATGGCTACACCTTC. As protein: CASSLLKVGDGYTF.

This clonotype was seen ten or more times. The genes are TRBV28 and TRBJ1-4, with TRBD1 identical over 9 bases. The CDR3 is 17 residues long. Germline-derived CDR1 and CDR2 are MDHEN and SYDVKM. J gave up 3 bases and V 6 bases, and 11 bases lay outside the gene matches. The CDR3: CASSHKQGARANEKLFF. The CDR3 region has the DNA TGTGCCAGCAGCCATAAACAGGGGGCACGGGCTAATGAAAAACTGTTTTTT.

This clonotype was seen more than once but under ten times. V is TRBV10-3 and J is TRBJ2-5, with 8 bases lining up with TRBD1. CDR1 ENHRY and CDR2 SYGVKD come from the germline V gene. This CDR3 has 12 residues. Trimming at V came to 6 bases and at J to 3 bases, leaving 0 bases not matched to a gene. The CDR3 nucleotides read TGTGCCATCAGGGACAGGGAAGAGACCCAGTACTTC. It encodes CAIRDREETQYF.

This clonotype showed up just a few times. The CDR3 nucleotides are TGTGCCAGCAGTTTAGGGTTTTTTGGGAGAACTGAAGCTTTCTTT. Translation gives CASSLGFFGRTEAFF. The rearrangement links TRBV27 to TRBJ1-1; D unresolved. Trimming removed 2 bases from V and 5 bases from J, with 15 bases in between. The CDR3 sequence is 15 residues long. Germline CDR1 MNHEY, CDR2 SMNVEV (reference sequence).

This clonotype was recorded many times. The chain employs TRBV5-1 and TRBJ2-3; 7 nucleotides agree with TRBD1. Germline CDR1 and CDR2: SGHRS and YFSETQ. Unmatched junction bases numbered 7, after V lost 2 bases and J lost 4 bases. The CDR3 is 15 residues long. Written as DNA, the CDR3 is TGCGCCAGCAGCTTTGCAGGGGGAGTGGCAGATACGCAGTATTTT. Amino acid sequence: CASSFAGGVADTQYF.

In its sample, this clonotype was seen a few times. The chain combines TRBV5-4 with TRBJ2-3, with TRBD1 matching 7 bases. Germline V gives CDR1 SGHNT, CDR2 YYREEE (reference sequence). Trimming took 4 bases from V and 5 from J; bases not matched to a gene: 13. This CDR3 contains 16 residues. CDR3 sequence: CASSPPPYRGEDTQYF. DNA for the CDR3: TGTGCCAGCAGCCCCCCCCCGTACAGGGGTGAAGATACGCAGTATTTT.

In this sample, this clonotype turned up a few times. The chain has TRBV7-2 and TRBJ2-7, with D tentatively TRBD2 (5 bases). The CDR3 runs 15 residues. Germline V gene sequence: CDR1 SGHTA, CDR2 FQGNSA. The V end lost 2 bases, the J end lost 3 bases, and 14 bases lay between the germline ends. This CDR3 reads CASSLRGGQNYEQYV. CDR3 DNA sequence: TGTGCCAGCAGCTTACGAGGAGGTCAAAACTACGAGCAGTACGTC.

This clonotype turned up a few times. The chain couples TRBV5-1 to TRBJ2-1; D is undetermined. V was cut by 0 bases and J by 5 bases, with 12 bases left in between. Germline V gives CDR1 SGHRS, CDR2 YFSETQ. The CDR3 sequence is 15 residues long. CDR3 residues: CASSLVSVANNEQFF. CDR3 nucleotides: TGCGCCAGCAGCTTGGTCAGTGTTGCGAACAATGAGCAGTTCTTC.

This clonotype was recorded a few times. The rearrangement links TRBV5-6 to TRBJ2-3, with a tentative D call TRBD2 (5 bases). V lost 3 bases and J lost 2, with 10 bases in between. The CDR3 runs 14 residues. Germline loops: CDR1 SGHDT, CDR2 YYEEEE. The CDR3 is CASSSDWYTDTQYF. For the CDR3, the DNA is TGTGCCAGCAGCTCGGACTGGTACACAGATACGCAGTATTTT.

This chain connects TRBV5-4 to TRBJ1-6; 9 bases are shared with TRBD1. The CDR3 runs 16 residues. After removal of 1 base from V and 6 bases from J, the junction contained 5 bases not matched to a gene. The germline V gene has CDR1 SGHNT and CDR2 YYREEE (reference sequence). CDR3 protein: CASSLPGTGSNSPLHF. CDR3 bases: TGTGCCAGCAGCTTGCCCGGGACAGGGAGTAATTCACCCCTCCACTTT.

In this sample, this clonotype turned up a few times. The chain joins TRBV3-1 to TRBJ2-1; TRBD1 matches 12 bases. The CDR3 length is 16 residues. Germline lookup yields CDR1 LGHDT and CDR2 YNNKEL (reference sequence). Unmatched junction bases numbered 0, after V lost 3 bases and J lost 0 bases. For the CDR3, the DNA is TGTGCCAGCAGCCAGGGACAGGGGGCCTCCTACAATGAGCAGTTCTTC. Encoded protein: CASSQGQGASYNEQFF.

This clonotype was recorded many times. CDR3 nucleotide sequence: TGCGCCAGCAGCTTGGTCGGTTCTTACTCTGGGGCCAACGTCCTGACTTTC. Amino acids: CASSLVGSYSGANVLTF. The rearrangement uses TRBV5-1 and TRBJ2-6; D remains unclear. From germline, CDR1 is SGHRS and CDR2 YFSETQ. V was trimmed by 0 bases and J by 0 bases, leaving 10 bases between them. The CDR3 totals 17 residues.